These T cell receptor beta chains were read from a single sample in a study of T-cell reconstitution after alpha-beta-depleted transplantation in children. TCRdb called the PCR reads again in MiXCR, with one record for every CDR3 protein. In the table there are a few hundred thousand distinct CDR3 sequences, roughly 13% of which are singletons. The specimen comprised PBMCs, mostly from graft donor cells, sampled 360 days after TCRalphabeta/CD19-depleted stem cell transplant. Every receptor here comes from a male patient aged 5 to 17 who had a stem cell transplant for acute myeloid leukemia, so the T cells may come from the graft donor. CDR3s include the opening cysteine and the closing phenylalanine or tryptophan. Clone size is given for some rows only: seen once, a few or many times, or a class if the clone is expanded.

V,size,J,CDR3
TRBV19,few,TRBJ1-1,CASNPGRRSTEAFF
TRBV29-1,NA,TRBJ2-1,CSVEGRGRYNEQFF
TRBV4-2,NA,TRBJ2-1,CASSLTSPGLAGEGEQFF
TRBV15,NA,TRBJ2-1,CATSRELVGAIDEQFF
TRBV28,many,TRBJ2-7,CASSSGSYEQYF
TRBV28,many,TRBJ2-7,CASRRGQGSGYEQYF
TRBV7-9,many,TRBJ1-1,CASSLGQYTEAFF
TRBV10-3,NA,TRBJ2-7,CAIGQGTYEQYF
TRBV7-8,NA,TRBJ2-1,CASSMGLAGGLVHNEQFF
TRBV20-1,few,TRBJ2-7,CSARGLEQYF
TRBV18,NA,TRBJ2-3,CASSLWVYRDRSTDTQYF
TRBV20-1,NA,TRBJ2-5,CSARDYRMETQYF
TRBV15,few,TRBJ2-1,CATSPTGASNEQFF
TRBV20-1,NA,TRBJ1-1,CSALRQGRTEAFF
TRBV7-6,many,TRBJ2-2,CASSLVGLAGGSGELFF
TRBV29-1,once,TRBJ2-7,CSVEGPGRLYEQYF
TRBV6-2/TRBV6-3,few,TRBJ2-7,CASSMFWTAPTYEQYF
TRBV12-3/TRBV12-4,NA,TRBJ2-6,CASSLAGTGSSGANVLTF
TRBV18,NA,TRBJ1-5,CASSPLGLGQPQHF
TRBV7-6,NA,TRBJ2-1,CASSLAESHEQFF
TRBV20-1,NA,TRBJ2-4,CSARGREVKNIQYF
TRBV29-1,NA,TRBJ1-4,CSFRWGNEKLFF
TRBV6-5,few,TRBJ2-2,CASSYWLAGGDTGELFF
TRBV28,few,TRBJ1-5,CASTTQGGDNQPQHF
TRBV5-1,NA,TRBJ2-1,CASSPLRGGNEQFF
TRBV7-2,many,TRBJ2-3,CASSLFQRELDTQYF
TRBV12-3/TRBV12-4,NA,TRBJ1-2,CASSWSGGNGYTF
TRBV20-1,many,TRBJ2-5,CSASPEPQETQYF
TRBV20-1,NA,TRBJ2-1,CSAWDRYNEQFF
TRBV4-1,many,TRBJ2-3,CASSLWTGTDTQYF
TRBV4-3,NA,TRBJ2-1,CASSQDGPREEQFF
TRBV20-1,NA,TRBJ2-7,CSARDRSGSSGGHEQYF
TRBV5-1,NA,TRBJ2-1,CASSLVLQGAKWVFYNEQFF
TRBV14,NA,TRBJ2-5,CASSPVQGAKTQYF
TRBV5-1,many,TRBJ2-3,CASSLPGSTDTQYF
TRBV6-5,NA,TRBJ1-2,CDSSSFGGGGGYTF
TRBV24-1,NA,TRBJ2-1,CATGGLSVYNEQFF
TRBV5-6,NA,TRBJ2-2,CASMGEVRDTGELFF
TRBV20-1,NA,TRBJ2-3,CSATPVAGRTDTQYF
TRBV28,NA,TRBJ2-7,CASSFSGATGLHEQYF
TRBV7-2,once,TRBJ2-5,CASSLANSGRFGETQYF
TRBV5-1,NA,TRBJ2-3,CASSSYTTSGTADTQYF
TRBV29-1,few,TRBJ2-4,CSAPLTGALAKNIQYF
TRBV7-2,many,TRBJ1-1,CASSFVDRGTEAFF
TRBV6-6,NA,TRBJ2-7,CASSSAAIYEQYF
TRBV28,few,TRBJ2-3,CASSLGGAADTQYF
TRBV7-9,many,TRBJ1-1,CASSIPTGMNTEAFF
TRBV7-9,many,TRBJ2-7,CASSLAGSAYEQYF
TRBV5-4,few,TRBJ2-3,CASSLAASGRGGTDTQYF
TRBV5-1,many,TRBJ2-7,CASSLPGLAYEQYF